This passage covers 30 T cell receptor beta chains from one sample sequenced in a study of identical twins. TCRdb passed the 5' RACE reads through MiXCR, listing each CDR3 protein once. The table lists roughly 1,500,000 distinct CDR3 sequences, about 32% of them singletons. Sequencing input: cord blood. The receptors originated from a newborn girl in good health.

This sequence joins TRBV5-6 and TRBJ2-1, with unresolved D. The germline gives CDR1 SGHDT, CDR2 YYEEEE. Trimming took 4 bases from V and 3 from J, leaving 11 bases between them. The CDR3 runs 14 residues. DNA of the CDR3: TGTGCCAGCAGCGGTTTGGGGTTCTACAATGAGCAGTTCTTC. Encoded protein: CASSGLGFYNEQFF.

A few counts support this clonotype. One junction end does not reproduce the germline sequence, and a read error may be involved. The chain couples TRBV20-1 to TRBJ1-2, with a tentative D call TRBD1 (5 bases). From germline, CDR1 is DFQATT and CDR2 SNEGSKA (reference sequence). The CDR3 is made up of 15 amino acids. CDR3 DNA sequence: TGCAGTGCCAGAGGCAGGCTAGGGGCTAACTATGGCTACACCTTC. Translated, it gives CSARGRLGANYGYTF.

This clonotype showed up just a few times. This chain connects TRBV18 to TRBJ1-1, with D unclear. The CDR3 has 15 amino acids. Germline V lookup: CDR1 KGHSH, CDR2 LQKENI. V was cut by 2 bases and J by 0 bases, with 10 bases left in between. The DNA for the CDR3 is TGTGCCAGCTCACCAGGGGAGACGTTGAACACTGAAGCTTTCTTT. It specifies CASSPGETLNTEAFF.

This clonotype has a count of ten or more. This chain joins TRBV29-1 and TRBJ2-5, with TRBD2 as a possible D gene (5 bases). V lost 7 bases, J lost 11 bases, and 17 bases lay in between. CDR1 and CDR2 (germline): SQVTM, ANQGSEA. This CDR3 region has 11 residues. The CDR3 DNA is TGCAGCGGCCAGAACCGTGGGGAGCAGTACTTC. This sequence encodes CSGQNRGEQYF.

V and J are TRBV20-1 and TRBJ1-2; possible D gene TRBD1, 6 bases. The CDR3 spans 16 residues. Germline-derived CDR1 and CDR2 are DFQATT and SNEGSKA (reference sequence). V lost 1 base, J lost 7 bases, and 22 bases lay in between. The CDR3 DNA reads TGCAGTGCTAGAGGCCCCCGACAGGCCCCATTAGGTGGCTACACCTTC. It codes for CSARGPRQAPLGGYTF.

This clonotype appeared many times. This rearrangement joins TRBV28 to TRBJ2-4; D may match TRBD1 or TRBD2 (5 bases each). V lost 1 base to trimming and J lost 1 base, with 8 bases between them. Germline values: CDR1 MDHEN, CDR2 SYDVKM. The CDR3 totals 15 residues. CDR3 DNA: TGTGCCAGCAGTTTATTCAGGGAGGCCAAAAACATTCAGTACTTC. Encoded protein: CASSLFREAKNIQYF.

This rearrangement joins TRBV4-1 to TRBJ2-1; D ambiguous. The CDR3 is made up of 16 amino acids. Per the germline V gene, CDR1 is MGHRA and CDR2 is YSYEKL. V was shortened by 2 bases and J by 0 bases, with 11 bases between the two germline ends. The CDR3 sequence is CASSQTRFSSYNEQFF. CDR3 DNA: TGCGCCAGCAGCCAAACACGGTTTAGCTCCTACAATGAGCAGTTCTTC.

The V and J genes are TRBV7-9 and TRBJ1-4; 9 bases fit TRBD1. Germline V gene data show CDR1 as SEHNR and CDR2 as FQNEAQ (reference sequence). Trimming took 5 bases from V and 0 from J; bases not matched to a gene: 10. The CDR3 loop spans 18 amino acids. The DNA for the CDR3 is TGTGCCAGCAGCCCCGGGACAGGGACGGCCGCAACTAATGAAAAACTGTTTTTT. This codes for CASSPGTGTAATNEKLFF.

The chain joins TRBV3-1 to TRBJ2-1; 7 bases line up with TRBD2. The CDR3 is made up of 17 amino acids. Germline V CDR1 and CDR2: LGHDT, YNNKEL (reference sequence). V lost 1 base to trimming and J lost 0 bases; unmatched junction nucleotides: 6. This CDR3 is CASSQGGDYLSYNEQFF. The CDR3 coding sequence is TGTGCCAGCAGCCAAGGTGGGGACTACCTCTCCTACAATGAGCAGTTCTTC.

This clonotype has more than one count but fewer than ten. The gene calls are TRBV7-2 and TRBJ1-2; D remains ambiguous. Germline loops: CDR1 SGHTA, CDR2 FQGNSA. The V end lost 2 bases, the J end lost 6 bases, and 13 bases lay between the germline ends. The CDR3 contains 14 residues. The CDR3 here is CASSLTREDDGYTF. The CDR3 DNA reads TGTGCCAGCAGCTTAACTCGGGAGGACGATGGCTACACCTTC.

This clonotype was seen a handful of times. The rearrangement links TRBV11-2 to TRBJ2-2; D possibly corresponds to TRBD2 (5 bases). The V end was cut by 1 base, the J end by 7 bases, with 16 bases between. CDR1 is SGHAT and CDR2 is FQNNGV in the germline V gene. This CDR3 is 16 amino acids long. For the CDR3, the DNA is TGTGCCAGCAGCTTAGGGGCGGTCAGGAGGAACGGGGAGCTGTTTTTT. This codes for CASSLGAVRRNGELFF.

The gene calls are TRBV7-9 and TRBJ1-6, with 8 bases that match TRBD1. The trim removed 3 bases at V and 8 bases at J, leaving 6 bases unmatched. This CDR3 comprises 15 residues. Germline values: CDR1 SEHNR, CDR2 FQNEAQ (reference sequence). CDR3 residues: CASSFGDRGDSPLHF. The CDR3 coding sequence is TGTGCCAGCAGCTTTGGCGACAGGGGTGATTCACCCCTCCACTTT. Together with reference TRBV7-9 and TRBJ1-6, the CDR3 gives the full variable domain: DTGVSQNPRHKITKRGQNVTFRCDPISEHNRLYWYRQTLGQGPEFLTYFQNEAQLEKSRLLSDRFSAERPKGSFSTLEIQRTEQGDSAMYLCASSFGDRGDSPLHFGNGTRLTVT.

The gene calls are TRBV30 and TRBJ1-1, with a tentative D call TRBD1 (5 bases). The germline V and J ends were trimmed by 3 bases and 5 bases, with 13 bases remaining between them. Germline lookup yields CDR1 GTSNPN and CDR2 SVGIG (reference sequence). CDR3 length equals 13 residues. CDR3 residues: CAWRRGVGTEAFF. The CDR3 nucleotides read TGTGCCTGGAGACGAGGGGTAGGGACTGAAGCTTTCTTT.

This chain links TRBV29-1 with TRBJ2-3, with unresolved D. The CDR3 contains 13 residues. Germline assignment: CDR1 SQVTM and CDR2 ANQGSEA. Trimming took 4 bases from V and 2 from J, leaving 10 bases between them. In DNA, the CDR3 is TGCAGCGTTGCTGGGGTTTACACAGATACGCAGTATTTT. As protein: CSVAGVYTDTQYF.

This clonotype was detected only a few times. This chain links TRBV5-6 with TRBJ2-5; D perhaps matches TRBD1 (6 bases). V was cut by 5 bases and J by 5 bases, with 16 bases left in between. The CDR3 length is 14 residues. The germline V gene encodes CDR1 SGHDT and CDR2 YYEEEE. The CDR3 spells CASSITGISETQYF. CDR3 sequence (DNA): TGTGCCAGCAGTATAACAGGGATTTCGGAGACCCAGTACTTC.

As regards this clonotype: Compared with germline, one end of the junction differs, possibly owing to a read error. V usage is TRBV27 and J usage is TRBJ2-7; D uncertain. The length of the CDR3 is 13 residues. Per germline, CDR1 MNHEY and CDR2 SMNVEV (reference sequence). CDR3 bases: TGTGCCAGCAGTTTGCTCAGCTCCCACGAGCAGTACTTC. It yields the protein CASSLLSSHEQYF.

A word on this clonotype: A much larger clone is a single base away; this may be a read error. This chain connects TRBV5-1 to TRBJ1-1, with D maybe TRBD1 (6 bases). CDR1 is SGHRS, CDR2 YFSETQ, per germline. CDR3 length equals 14 residues. The CDR3 sequence is CASSLVQGGTETFF. In DNA, the CDR3 is TGCGCCAGCAGCTTGGTACAGGGAGGGACTGAAACTTTCTTT.

This clonotype has only a few counts. This sequence joins TRBV29-1 and TRBJ2-5; D remains unclear. The V gene lost 4 bases and the J gene lost 6 bases, with 12 bases spanning the gap. Germline V gene data show CDR1 as SQVTM and CDR2 as ANQGSEA. This CDR3 has 12 amino acids. The CDR3 spells CSVGGSLKTQYF. In nucleotides, the CDR3 is TGCAGCGTTGGGGGTAGCCTAAAGACCCAGTACTTC.

The chain employs TRBV12-5 and TRBJ2-1, with 8 positions matching TRBD1. The J segment lost 2 bases and the V segment lost 6 bases, leaving 6 bases of the junction unmatched. This CDR3 contains 15 residues. CDR1 and CDR2 from the germline V gene are LGHNT and FRNRAP. CDR3 in DNA: TGTGCTAGTGGGACAGAGACAGGGGCCTACAATGAGCAGTTCTTC. This gives the protein CASGTETGAYNEQFF.

This clonotype appeared a few times. The CDR3 DNA follows: TGTGCTAGTGGTTTGGACAGGGGCACTGAAGCTTTCTTT. Its translation: CASGLDRGTEAFF. V and J are TRBV12-5 and TRBJ1-1; 7 nucleotides agree with TRBD1. Trimming removed 1 base from V and 4 bases from J; junction bases left unmatched: 0. The CDR3 is 13 amino acids. Germline V CDR1 and CDR2: LGHNT, FRNRAP.

The J gene is TRBJ2-1, the V gene TRBV5-1; 9 bases line up with TRBD1. There are 15 residues in the CDR3. J was trimmed by 3 bases and V by 2 bases; bases with no gene match: 3. The germline gives CDR1 SGHRS, CDR2 YFSETQ. CDR3 loop: CASSFLTGGYNEQFF. As DNA, the CDR3 is TGCGCCAGCAGCTTTTTGACAGGGGGCTACAATGAGCAGTTCTTC.

This chain connects TRBV7-2 to TRBJ2-2; D uncertain. From germline, CDR1 is SGHTA and CDR2 FQGNSA. This CDR3 has 13 amino acids. V dropped 5 bases and J dropped 6 bases, with 10 bases sitting between them. The CDR3 nucleotides are TGTGCCAGCAGCCTGTTTTCCCCCGGGGAGCTGTTTTTT. This sequence encodes CASSLFSPGELFF.

The chain carries TRBV3-1 and TRBJ2-3, with 7 bases aligning to TRBD1. After removal of 8 bases from V and 4 bases from J, the junction contained 3 bases not matched to a gene. This CDR3 contains 12 residues. Germline V lookup: CDR1 LGHDT, CDR2 YNNKEL (reference sequence). The CDR3 sequence is CASGTAADTQYF. Here the CDR3 DNA reads TGTGCCAGCGGGACAGCTGCAGATACGCAGTATTTT.

This clonotype was seen a handful of times. The chain recombines TRBV2 with TRBJ2-1; D unresolved. CDR3 length: 12 amino acids. CDR1 is SNHLY, CDR2 FYNNEI, per germline. Trimming removed 11 bases at V and 2 bases at J, with 10 bases between. The CDR3 DNA reads TGTGCCGGAGCAGGTCCCTACAATGAGCAGTTCTTC. It encodes CAGAGPYNEQFF.

The rearrangement links TRBV20-1 to TRBJ1-6; no clear D. Trimming shortened V by 6 bases and J by 12 bases, and 15 bases separated the two germline ends. The germline V gene encodes CDR1 DFQATT and CDR2 SNEGSKA (reference sequence). The CDR3 has 12 residues. The CDR3, as DNA: TGCAGTGCGGCGGGAGGTGGAGTACCCCTCCACTTT. It yields the protein CSAAGGGVPLHF.

The chain uses TRBV14 and TRBJ2-7, with D tentatively TRBD2 (6 bases). This CDR3 has 14 residues. Trimming removed 0 bases at V and 3 bases at J, with 9 bases between. Germline V CDR1 and CDR2: SGHDN, FVKESK. The CDR3 bases are TGTGCCAGCAGCCAAGATACGGACTACTACGAGCAGTACTTC. Its protein product is CASSQDTDYYEQYF. Supplemented by reference TRBV14 and TRBJ2-7, the full variable domain reads EAGVTQFPSHSVIEKGQTVTLRCDPISGHDNLYWYRRVMGKEIKFLLHFVKESKQDESGMPNNRFLAERTGGTYSTLKVQPAELEDSGVYFCASSQDTDYYEQYFGPGTRLTVT.

This clonotype was detected ten times or more. The V and J genes are TRBV10-3 and TRBJ2-7; TRBD2 aligns across 7 bases. This CDR3 spans 14 amino acids. Per germline, CDR1 ENHRY and CDR2 SYGVKD. Losses at the gene ends were 3 bases for V and 2 bases for J; bases not matched to a gene: 4. CDR3 bases: TGTGCCATCAGTGATGGGAGGGTAGCCTACGAGCAGTACTTC. Residues: CAISDGRVAYEQYF.

The chain joins TRBV19 to TRBJ2-7; TRBD1 agrees at 9 bases. V lost 2 bases and J lost 6; bases outside the gene matches: 5. Per the germline V gene, CDR1 is LNHDA and CDR2 is SQIVND (reference sequence). This CDR3 comprises 14 residues. CDR3 nucleotides: TGTGCCAGTAGTATACGGGACAGGGTGAGCGAGCAGTACTTC. It specifies CASSIRDRVSEQYF.

The chain carries TRBV5-4 and TRBJ1-6, with 8 positions matching TRBD1. Germline trimming cut 2 bases from V and 8 bases from J; bases unmatched to any gene: 6. The CDR3 extends over 15 amino acids. CDR1 is SGHNT and CDR2 is YYREEE in the germline V gene (reference sequence). The CDR3 here is CASSLSRTGHSPLHF. As DNA, the CDR3 is TGTGCCAGCAGCTTATCCCGGACAGGGCATTCACCCCTCCACTTT.

Worth noting for this clonotype: A read error likely explains this, since a far larger clone differs by one base. The V call is TRBV28, the J call TRBJ1-2; 9 bases are shared with TRBD1. The CDR3 covers 12 residues. V was clipped by 5 bases and J by 7 bases; unmatched bases: 2. Germline V gives CDR1 MDHEN, CDR2 SYDVKM. The CDR3 region has the DNA TGTGCCAGCAGTCGGACAGGGGTTGGCTACACCTTC. Translated: CASSRTGVGYTF.